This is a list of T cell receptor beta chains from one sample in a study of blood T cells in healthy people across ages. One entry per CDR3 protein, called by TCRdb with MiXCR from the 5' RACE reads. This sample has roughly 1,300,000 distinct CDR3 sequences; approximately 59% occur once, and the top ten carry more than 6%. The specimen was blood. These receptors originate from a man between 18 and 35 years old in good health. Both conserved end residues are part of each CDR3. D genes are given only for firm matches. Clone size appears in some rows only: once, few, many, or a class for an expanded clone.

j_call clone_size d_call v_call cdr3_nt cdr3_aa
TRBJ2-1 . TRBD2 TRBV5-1 TGCGCCAGCACTCCGGGACTAGCGGGAGTGCAGAACTACAATGAGCAGTTCTTC CASTPGLAGVQNYNEQFF
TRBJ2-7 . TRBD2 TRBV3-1 TGTGCCAGCAGCCAAGTGGGCAGCGGGAGTAGGTACGAGCAGTACTTC CASSQVGSGSRYEQYF
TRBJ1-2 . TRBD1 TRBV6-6 TGTGCCAGCAGTTCGACAGGGAAATATGGCTACACCTTC CASSSTGKYGYTF
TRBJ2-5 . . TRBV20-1 TGCAGTGCTAGTAGGGGGGCCCTCCAAGAGACCCAGTACTTC CSASRGALQETQYF
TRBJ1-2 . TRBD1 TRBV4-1 TGCGCCAGCAGCCAAGACTTCCAGGGGGTCTATGGCTACACCTTC CASSQDFQGVYGYTF
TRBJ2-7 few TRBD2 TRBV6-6 TGTGCCAGCAGTTACTCCCATACTAGCGCGGAGCAGTACTTC CASSYSHTSAEQYF
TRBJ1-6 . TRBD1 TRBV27 TGTGCCAGCAGTGCCGGGACAGGAATTAATTCACCCCTCCACTTT CASSAGTGINSPLHF
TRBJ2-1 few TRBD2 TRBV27 TGTGCCAGCACTCTCGGTGGGACTAGCGGAAATGAGCAGTTCTTC CASTLGGTSGNEQFF
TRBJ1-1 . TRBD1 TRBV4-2 TGTGCCAGCAGCCTCTGGACAGGGAGGGTATCTGAAGCTTTCTTT CASSLWTGRVSEAFF
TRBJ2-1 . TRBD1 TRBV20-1 TGCAGTACTAAATCGCGGACAGGGGCATTAGAGAGAAATGAGCAGTTCTTC CSTKSRTGALERNEQFF
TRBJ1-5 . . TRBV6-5 TGTGCCAGCAGCCTCGGACGTCCGGGCAATCAGCCCCAGCATTTT CASSLGRPGNQPQHF
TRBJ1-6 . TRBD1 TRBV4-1 TGCGCCAGCAGCCACGCAAGTCTAGGGACAGGCAAAAATTCACCCCTCCACTTT CASSHASLGTGKNSPLHF
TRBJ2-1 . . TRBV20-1 TGCAGTGCTATTTCCCGGGACCCATACTACAATGAGCAGTTCTTC CSAISRDPYYNEQFF
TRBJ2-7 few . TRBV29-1 TGCAGCGTTGAAAAGGCTCAGGGATGGAACTACGAGCAGTACTTC CSVEKAQGWNYEQYF
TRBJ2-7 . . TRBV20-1 TGCAGTGCCGAAGGGGCCCGTAACCCCTACGAGCAGTACTTC CSAEGARNPYEQYF
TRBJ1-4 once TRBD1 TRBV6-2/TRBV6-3 TGTGCCAGCAGTTACTCCCACCGTCGACAGGGTTGGTGGTATGAAAAACTGTTTTTT CASSYSHRRQGWWYEKLFF
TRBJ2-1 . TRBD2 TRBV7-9 TGTGCCAGCAGCTTCTGGCGGGGGGCCGGCTACAATGAGCAGTTCTTC CASSFWRGAGYNEQFF
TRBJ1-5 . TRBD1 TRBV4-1 TGCGCCAGCAGCCAAGATCAGGGGACAGCCAATCAGCCCCAGCATTTT CASSQDQGTANQPQHF
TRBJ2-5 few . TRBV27 TGTGCCAGCAGTTTGCAAATACCGGGACCGAGTTTAGAGACCCAGTACTTC CASSLQIPGPSLETQYF
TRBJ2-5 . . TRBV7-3 TGTGCCAGCGCTCGGGTCCGAGACAATGAGCAGTACTTC CASARVRDNEQYF
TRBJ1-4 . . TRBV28 TGTGCCAGCAGTTACTGGGGGCGCGGAGAAAAACTGTTTTTT CASSYWGRGEKLFF
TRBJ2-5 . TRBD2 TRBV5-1 TGCGCCAGCAGCCCGAATAGCGGGCAAGAGACCCAGTACTTC CASSPNSGQETQYF
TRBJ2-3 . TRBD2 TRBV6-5 TGTGCCAGCAGTATTACTCACCCCGCGGGAGTAGAAGGAACGCAGTATTTT CASSITHPAGVEGTQYF
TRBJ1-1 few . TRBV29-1 TGCAGCGTTGAAGATGCAAGGAACACTGAAGCTTTCTTT CSVEDARNTEAFF
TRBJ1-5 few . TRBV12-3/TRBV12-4 TGTGCCAGCAGTTTAGGGGGCGGGGGGGATCAGCCCCAGCATTTT CASSLGGGGDQPQHF
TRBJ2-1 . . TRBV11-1 TGTGCCAGCAGCTCCCCTCGGGCAGCCTACAATGAGCAGTTCTTC CASSSPRAAYNEQFF
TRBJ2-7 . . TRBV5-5 TGTGCCAGCAGCAACGATCCGGGAGACGAGCAGTACTTC CASSNDPGDEQYF
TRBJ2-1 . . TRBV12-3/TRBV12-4 TGTGCCAGCAGTTTTCTTACGTACAATGAGCAGTTCTTC CASSFLTYNEQFF
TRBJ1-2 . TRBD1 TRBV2 TGTGCCAGCAGACAAAGACAGGGGAATGGCTACACCTTC CASRQRQGNGYTF
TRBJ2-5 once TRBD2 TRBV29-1 TGCAGCGTTGGACTAGCGGGGGGCGGGGAGACCCAGTACTTC CSVGLAGGGETQYF
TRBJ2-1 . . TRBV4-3 TGCGCCAGCAGCCAAGATCTGGTCACACGGGGCAGCTACAATGAGCAGTTCTTC CASSQDLVTRGSYNEQFF
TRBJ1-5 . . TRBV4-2 TGTGCCAGCAGCCAACCCAGTAGCAATCAGCCCCAGCATTTT CASSQPSSNQPQHF
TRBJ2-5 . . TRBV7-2 TGTGCCACTCAAGGCCCCCCGAGGGAGACCCAGTACTTC CATQGPPRETQYF
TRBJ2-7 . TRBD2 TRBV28 TGTGCCAGCAGCATGACTAGCGGGGGGACTTACTCCTACGAGCAGTACTTC CASSMTSGGTYSYEQYF
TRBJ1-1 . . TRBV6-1 TGTGCCAGTAGTGAAGAGGGCAGGGCGGGAGAAGCTTTCTTT CASSEEGRAGEAFF
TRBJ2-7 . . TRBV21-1 TGTGCCAGCAGCAAACCGGACCCCTTATCCTACGAGCAGTACTTC CASSKPDPLSYEQYF
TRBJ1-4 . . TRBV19 TGTGCCCCGAGGGTGGGTGAAAAACTGTTTTTT CAPRVGEKLFF
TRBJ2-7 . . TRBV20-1 TGCAGTGCTTCCGGGACCACATCCTACGAGCAGTACTTC CSASGTTSYEQYF
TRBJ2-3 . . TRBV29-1 TGCAGCGTTCCCCCCCGGGACTTCGATGATACGCAGTATTTT CSVPPRDFDDTQYF
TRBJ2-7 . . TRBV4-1 TGCGCCAGCAGCCCCTCCGGGCCCCTGGGCGAGCAGTACTTC CASSPSGPLGEQYF
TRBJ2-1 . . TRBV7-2 TGTGCCAGCAGCTCATTGACAGCCTCCAATGAGCAGTTCTTC CASSSLTASNEQFF
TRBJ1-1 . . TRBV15 TGTGCCACCAGCTCATGGGACACGTACCTTGAAGCTTTCTTT CATSSWDTYLEAFF
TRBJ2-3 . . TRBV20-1 TGCAGTGGCGGGACTTCAGATACGCAGTATTTT CSGGTSDTQYF
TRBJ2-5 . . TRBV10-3 TGTGCCATCAGCAGCGTAGGGACGACCCGGCAAGAGACCCAGTACTTC CAISSVGTTRQETQYF
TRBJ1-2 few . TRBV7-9 TGTGCCAGCAGCTCCCCGGGACTGTCCTATGGCTACACCTTC CASSSPGLSYGYTF
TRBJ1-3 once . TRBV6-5 TGTGCCAGCAGTTACTTGGACAGCTCACTCTCTGGAAACACCATATATTTT CASSYLDSSLSGNTIYF
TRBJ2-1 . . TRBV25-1 TGTGCCAGCAGTGCCTCCCCCGGCAAGACTAGTAGTACTGAGCAGTTCTTC CASSASPGKTSSTEQFF
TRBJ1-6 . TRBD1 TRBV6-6 TGTGCCAGCAGAGAGGGACAGTATAATTCACCCCTCCACTTT CASREGQYNSPLHF
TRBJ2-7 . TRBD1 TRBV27 TGTGCCAGCAAAGCGGACAGGGGGACCTACGAGCAGTACTTC CASKADRGTYEQYF
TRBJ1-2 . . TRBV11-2 TGTGCCAGCAGCTTAGGGGTCTACTTTCCCTATGGCTACACCTTC CASSLGVYFPYGYTF
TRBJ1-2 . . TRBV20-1 TGCAGTGCTAGGTTTAAGATACCTAACTATGGCTACACCTTC CSARFKIPNYGYTF
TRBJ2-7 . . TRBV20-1 TGCAGTGCTAGAGATGGGCCCAGGGTCTACGAGCAGTACTTC CSARDGPRVYEQYF
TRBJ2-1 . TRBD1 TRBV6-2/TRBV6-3 TGTGCCAGCAGTCGCTCCCCTCGGGACAGGGCCAATGAGCAGTTCTTC CASSRSPRDRANEQFF
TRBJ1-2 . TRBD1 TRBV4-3 TGCACCAGCAGCCAGATCAGGGGGGGCTATGGCTACACCTTC CTSSQIRGGYGYTF
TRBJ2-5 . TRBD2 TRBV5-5 TGTGCCAGCAGCTTCCCTAGCGGGGGGGCCGGAGGCGAGACCCAGTACTTC CASSFPSGGAGGETQYF
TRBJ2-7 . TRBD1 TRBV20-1 TGCAGTGGCATACAGGGGGTCCTCTCCTACGAGCAGTACTTC CSGIQGVLSYEQYF
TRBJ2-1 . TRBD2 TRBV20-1 TGCAGTGCTAGCTTAGCGGGCAATGAGCAGTTCTTC CSASLAGNEQFF
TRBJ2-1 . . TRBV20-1 TGCAGTGCTAGAGCCACGGCGAGGGATGAGCAGTTCTTC CSARATARDEQFF
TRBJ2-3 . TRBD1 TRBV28 TGTGCCAGCAGTTTATACAGGGGGAGGACAGATACGCAGTATTTT CASSLYRGRTDTQYF